This T cell receptor beta chain was found in a study of cytomegalovirus exposure and HLA in healthy donors. PCR was performed using 60 Vbeta and 13 Jbeta primers. The assay was immunoSEQ multiplex PCR, and TCRdb's table has in-frame clones only and misses some. The sample carries around 170,000 clones, about three quarters recorded once. Study results and caveats: Later work found most CMV-associated TCR beta chains apparently HLA-restricted. For cytomegalovirus status, the classifier reportedly gave diagnoses with high specificity and sensitivity. Earlier results showed most TCR beta V segments being productive about 87% or about 30% of the time. Many donors shared some public TCRs, even though most TCR sequences were rare.

The CDR3 contains 16 residues. The V gene's germline CDR1 is MNHEY and CDR2 SVGAGI. Trimming took 0 bases from V and 6 from J; bases not matched to a gene: 6. In the case of this clone: The antigen remains undetermined.

V usage is TRBV6-5 and J usage is TRBJ2-3; 10 bases map to TRBD2. This receptor was taken from a man aged 18 to 29 in good health and CMV-seronegative. The source material was PBMCs. CDR3 protein: CASSYSPSGGEDTQYF. The CDR3 region has the DNA TGTGCCAGCAGTTACTCTCCGAGCGGGGGGGAGGATACGCAGTATTTT.